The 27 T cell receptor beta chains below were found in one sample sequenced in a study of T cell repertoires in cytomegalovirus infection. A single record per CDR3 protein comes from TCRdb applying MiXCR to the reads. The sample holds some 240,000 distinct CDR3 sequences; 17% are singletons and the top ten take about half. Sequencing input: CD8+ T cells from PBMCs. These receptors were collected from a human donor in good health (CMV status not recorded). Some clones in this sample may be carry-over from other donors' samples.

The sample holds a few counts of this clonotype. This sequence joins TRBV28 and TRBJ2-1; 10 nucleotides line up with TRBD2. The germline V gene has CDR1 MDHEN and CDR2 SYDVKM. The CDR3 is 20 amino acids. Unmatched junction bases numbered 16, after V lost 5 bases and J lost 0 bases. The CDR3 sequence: CASSQLGLAGDPSSYNEQFF. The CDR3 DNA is TGTGCCAGCAGTCAGCTCGGTCTAGCGGGGGATCCTAGCTCCTACAATGAGCAGTTCTTC.

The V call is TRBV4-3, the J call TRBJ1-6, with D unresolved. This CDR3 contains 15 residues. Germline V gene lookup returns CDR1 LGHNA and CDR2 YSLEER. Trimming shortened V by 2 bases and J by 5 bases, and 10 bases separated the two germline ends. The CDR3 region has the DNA TGCGCCAGCAGCCAACTCCCCCGTCATAATTCACCCCTCCACTTT. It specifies CASSQLPRHNSPLHF.

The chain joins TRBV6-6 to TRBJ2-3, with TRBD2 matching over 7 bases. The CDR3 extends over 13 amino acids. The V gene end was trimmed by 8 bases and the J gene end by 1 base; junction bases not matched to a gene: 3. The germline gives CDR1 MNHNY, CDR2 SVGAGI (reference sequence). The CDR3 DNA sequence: TGTGCCAGCCAGCGGGGAGGCACAGATACGCAGTATTTT. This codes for CASQRGGTDTQYF.

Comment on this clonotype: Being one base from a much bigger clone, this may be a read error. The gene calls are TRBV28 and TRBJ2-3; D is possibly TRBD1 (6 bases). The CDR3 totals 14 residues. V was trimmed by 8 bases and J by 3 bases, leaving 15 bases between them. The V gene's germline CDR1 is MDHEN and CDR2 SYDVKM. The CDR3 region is CASGTDSKTDTQYF. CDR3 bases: TGTGCCAGCGGTACGGACAGCAAAACAGATACGCAGTATTTT.

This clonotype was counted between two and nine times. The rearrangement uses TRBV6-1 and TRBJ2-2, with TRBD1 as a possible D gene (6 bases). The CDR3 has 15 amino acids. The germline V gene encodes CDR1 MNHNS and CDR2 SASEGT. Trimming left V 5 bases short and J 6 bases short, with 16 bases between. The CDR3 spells CASSYRAPMAGELFF. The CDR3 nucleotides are TGTGCCAGCAGTTACAGGGCTCCGATGGCCGGGGAGCTGTTTTTT.

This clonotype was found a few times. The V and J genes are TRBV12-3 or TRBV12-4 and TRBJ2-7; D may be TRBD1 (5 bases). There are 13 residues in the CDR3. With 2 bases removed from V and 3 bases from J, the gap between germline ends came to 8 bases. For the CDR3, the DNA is TGTGCCAGCAGTTTATTCAGGGTCTACGAGCAGTACTTC. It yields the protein CASSLFRVYEQYF.

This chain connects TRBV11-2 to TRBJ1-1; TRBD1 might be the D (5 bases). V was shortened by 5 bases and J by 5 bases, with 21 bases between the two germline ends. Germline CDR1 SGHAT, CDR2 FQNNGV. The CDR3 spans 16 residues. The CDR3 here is CASSLQPRGGKTEAFF. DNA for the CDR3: TGTGCCAGCAGCCTTCAACCCCGGGGGGGGAAGACTGAAGCTTTCTTT.

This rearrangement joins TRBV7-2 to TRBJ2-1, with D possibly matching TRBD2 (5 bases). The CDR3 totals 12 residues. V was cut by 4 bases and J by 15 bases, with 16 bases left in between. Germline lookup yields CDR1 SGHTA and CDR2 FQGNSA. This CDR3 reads CASSSAEPPRFF. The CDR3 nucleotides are TGTGCCAGCAGCTCAGCGGAACCACCGCGGTTCTTC.

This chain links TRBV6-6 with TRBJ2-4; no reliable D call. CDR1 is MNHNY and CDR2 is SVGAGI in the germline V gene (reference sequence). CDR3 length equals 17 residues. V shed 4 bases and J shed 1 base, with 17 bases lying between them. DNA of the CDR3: TGTGCCAGCAGTTTGACCCCACCAGGCGTTGCCAAAAACATTCAGTACTTC. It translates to CASSLTPPGVAKNIQYF.

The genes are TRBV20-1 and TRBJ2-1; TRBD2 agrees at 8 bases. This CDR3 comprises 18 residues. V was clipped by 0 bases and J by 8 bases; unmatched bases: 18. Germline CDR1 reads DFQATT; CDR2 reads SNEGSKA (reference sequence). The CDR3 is CSARDRNAGGIGSDEQFF. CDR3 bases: TGCAGTGCTAGAGATCGAAATGCGGGGGGTATCGGTAGTGATGAGCAGTTCTTC.

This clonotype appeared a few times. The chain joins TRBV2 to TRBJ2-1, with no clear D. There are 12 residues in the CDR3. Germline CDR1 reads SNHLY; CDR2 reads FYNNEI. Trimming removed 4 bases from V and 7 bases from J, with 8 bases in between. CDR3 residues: CASSVGDNEQFF. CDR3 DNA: TGTGCCAGCAGTGTAGGAGATAATGAGCAGTTCTTC.

The CDR3 nucleotides are TGTGCCAGCAGCTTCGGGCGAGACAGGGCGGCCTACGAGCAGTACTTC. It codes for CASSFGRDRAAYEQYF. The chain carries TRBV7-9 and TRBJ2-7; 7 positions agree with TRBD1. Germline V gene data show CDR1 as SEHNR and CDR2 as FQNEAQ (reference sequence). J gave up 2 bases and V 3 bases, and 10 bases lay outside the gene matches. This CDR3 has 16 amino acids.

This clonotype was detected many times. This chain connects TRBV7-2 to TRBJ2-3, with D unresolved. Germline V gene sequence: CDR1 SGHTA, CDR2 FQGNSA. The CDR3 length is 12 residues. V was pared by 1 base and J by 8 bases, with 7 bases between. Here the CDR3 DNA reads TGTGCCAGCAGCTTAGAGTATGGTACGCAGTATTTT. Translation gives CASSLEYGTQYF.

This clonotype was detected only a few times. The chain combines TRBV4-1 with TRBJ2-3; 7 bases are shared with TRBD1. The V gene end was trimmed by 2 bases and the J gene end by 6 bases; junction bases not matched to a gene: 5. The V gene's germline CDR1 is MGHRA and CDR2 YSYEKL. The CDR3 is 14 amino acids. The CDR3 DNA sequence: TGCGCCAGCAGCCAACCTACAGGGGCGGATACGCAGTATTTT. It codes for CASSQPTGADTQYF.

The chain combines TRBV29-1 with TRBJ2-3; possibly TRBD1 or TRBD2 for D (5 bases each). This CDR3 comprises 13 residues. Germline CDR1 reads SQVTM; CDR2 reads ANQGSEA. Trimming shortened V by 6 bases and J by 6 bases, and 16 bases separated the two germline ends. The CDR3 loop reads CSVDATGADTQYF. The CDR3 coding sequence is TGCAGCGTGGACGCCACCGGGGCTGATACGCAGTATTTT.

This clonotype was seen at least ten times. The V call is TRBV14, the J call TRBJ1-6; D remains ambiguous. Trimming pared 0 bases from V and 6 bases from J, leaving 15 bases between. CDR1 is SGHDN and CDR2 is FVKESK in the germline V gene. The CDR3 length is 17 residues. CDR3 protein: CASSQDFVGMSNSPLHF. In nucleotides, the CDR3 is TGTGCCAGCAGCCAAGATTTCGTCGGGATGTCTAATTCACCCCTCCACTTT.

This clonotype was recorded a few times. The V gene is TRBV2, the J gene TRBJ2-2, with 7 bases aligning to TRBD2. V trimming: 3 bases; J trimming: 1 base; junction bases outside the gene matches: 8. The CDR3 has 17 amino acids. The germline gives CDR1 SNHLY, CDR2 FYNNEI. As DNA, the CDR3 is TGTGCCAGCAGTGACGACGGCGGGGGAAGGAACACCGGGGAGCTGTTTTTT. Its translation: CASSDDGGGRNTGELFF.

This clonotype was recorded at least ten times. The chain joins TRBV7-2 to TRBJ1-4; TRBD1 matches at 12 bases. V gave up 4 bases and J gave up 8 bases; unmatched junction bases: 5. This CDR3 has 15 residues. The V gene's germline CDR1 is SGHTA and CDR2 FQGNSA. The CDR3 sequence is CASSWTGTGGEKLFF. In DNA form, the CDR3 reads TGTGCCAGCAGCTGGACCGGGACAGGGGGCGAAAAACTGTTTTTT.

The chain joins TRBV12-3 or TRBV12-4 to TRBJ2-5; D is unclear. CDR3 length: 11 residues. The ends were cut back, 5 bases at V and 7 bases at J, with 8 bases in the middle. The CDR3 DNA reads TGTGCCAGCAGTCTTCTTGGGACCCAGTACTTC. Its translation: CASSLLGTQYF.

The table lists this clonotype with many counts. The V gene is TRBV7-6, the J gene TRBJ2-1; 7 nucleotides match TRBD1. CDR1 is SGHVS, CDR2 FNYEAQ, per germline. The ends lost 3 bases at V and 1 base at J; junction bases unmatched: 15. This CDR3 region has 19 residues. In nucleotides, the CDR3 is TGTGCCAGCAGCTTTTCCTATTGGGCCACAGGGGATTCCTACAATGAGCAGTTCTTC. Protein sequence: CASSFSYWATGDSYNEQFF.

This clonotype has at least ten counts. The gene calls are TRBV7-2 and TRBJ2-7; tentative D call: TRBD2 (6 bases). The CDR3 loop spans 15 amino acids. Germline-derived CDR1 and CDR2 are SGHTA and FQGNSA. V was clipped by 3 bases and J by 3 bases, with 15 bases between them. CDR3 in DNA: TGTGCCAGCAGCTTGGACGACACTAGCAGCTACGAGCAGTACTTC. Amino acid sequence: CASSLDDTSSYEQYF. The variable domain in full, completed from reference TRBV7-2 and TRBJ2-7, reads GAGVSQSPSNKVTEKGKDVELRCDPISGHTALYWYRQSLGQGLEFLIYFQGNSAPDKSGLPSDRFSAERTGGSVSTLTIQRTQQEDSAVYLCASSLDDTSSYEQYFGPGTRLTVT.

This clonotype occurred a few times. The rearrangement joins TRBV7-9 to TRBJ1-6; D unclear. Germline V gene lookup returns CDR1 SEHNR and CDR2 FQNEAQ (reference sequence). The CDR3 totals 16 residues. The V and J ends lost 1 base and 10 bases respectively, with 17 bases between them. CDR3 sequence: CASSLVQAPGGSPLHF. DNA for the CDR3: TGTGCCAGCAGCTTAGTCCAGGCCCCGGGAGGGTCACCCCTCCACTTT. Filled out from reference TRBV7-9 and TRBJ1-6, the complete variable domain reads DTGVSQNPRHKITKRGQNVTFRCDPISEHNRLYWYRQTLGQGPEFLTYFQNEAQLEKSRLLSDRFSAERPKGSFSTLEIQRTEQGDSAMYLCASSLVQAPGGSPLHFGNGTRLTVT.

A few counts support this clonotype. In nucleotides, the CDR3 is TGTGCCAGCAGTAGGGCAGGCTTGGGCTATGGCTACACCTTC. This translates into CASSRAGLGYGYTF. The chain combines TRBV27 with TRBJ1-2; no definite D call. Germline V lookup: CDR1 MNHEY, CDR2 SMNVEV (reference sequence). V lost 5 bases and J 4 bases, leaving 14 bases between the germline ends. The length of the CDR3 is 14 residues.

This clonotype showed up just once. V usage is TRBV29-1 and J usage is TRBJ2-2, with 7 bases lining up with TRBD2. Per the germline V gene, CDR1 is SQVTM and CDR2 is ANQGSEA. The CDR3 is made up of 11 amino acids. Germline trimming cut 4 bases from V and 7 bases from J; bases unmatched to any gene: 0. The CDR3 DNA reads TGCAGCGTTGGGGGGGGCGGGGAGCTGTTTTTT. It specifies CSVGGGGELFF.

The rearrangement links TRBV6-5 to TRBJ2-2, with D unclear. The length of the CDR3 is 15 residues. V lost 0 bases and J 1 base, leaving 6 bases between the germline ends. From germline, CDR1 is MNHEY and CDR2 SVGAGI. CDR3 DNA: TGTGCCAGCAGTTACTCTAACGAGAACACCGGGGAGCTGTTTTTT. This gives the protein CASSYSNENTGELFF.

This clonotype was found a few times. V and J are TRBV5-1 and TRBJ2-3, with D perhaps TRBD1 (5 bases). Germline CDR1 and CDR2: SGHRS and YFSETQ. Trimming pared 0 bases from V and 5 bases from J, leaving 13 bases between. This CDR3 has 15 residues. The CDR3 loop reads CASSLGQLVQDTQYF. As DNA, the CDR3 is TGCGCCAGCAGCTTGGGACAGCTAGTCCAAGATACGCAGTATTTT.

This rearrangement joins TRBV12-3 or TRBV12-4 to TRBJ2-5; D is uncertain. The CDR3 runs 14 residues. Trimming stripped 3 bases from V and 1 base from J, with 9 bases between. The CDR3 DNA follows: TGTGCCAGCAGTTTCGGCAGGAGCCAAGAGACCCAGTACTTC. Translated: CASSFGRSQETQYF.